This T cell receptor (beta chain) was documented in a study of Ad26.COV2.S vaccination and SARS-CoV-2 variants. Turning to the study itself: Enrolled in COV1001, the donor was in the Ad26.COV2.S trial arm, which received the vaccine.

Notes on this clone: The antigen remains undetermined.

The assay was immunoSEQ multiplex PCR, and TCRdb's table has in-frame clones only and misses some. The sample has hundreds of thousands of clones; roughly 87% are singletons. The CDR3 has 14 amino acids. V shed 1 base and J shed 8 bases, with 15 bases lying between them. CDR1 and CDR2 from the germline V gene are LGHNA and YSLEER. Study-level results: Researchers reported similar non-spike TCR breadth in vaccine and placebo recipients.

Described treatment: roughly 20 received Ad26.COV2.S at low or high dose, single or two shots; about 5 received placebo; per-sample allocation not given. Samples came from day 63 after the first vaccine or placebo injection. An adult donor aged 18-55 years was enrolled in Boston. An Ad26 vector was used to express Wuhan-strain SARS-CoV-2 spike as the vaccine. The sequenced sample was peripheral blood, obtained in a trial of Ad26.COV2.S vaccine versus placebo. V is TRBV4-3 and J is TRBJ2-7; TRBD1 might be the D (6 bases). The TCR originated in a person aged 18-60 years who received the Ad26.COV2.S COVID-19 vaccine or a placebo. Here the CDR3 reads CASSQAYTGPKQYF. In DNA, the CDR3 is TGCGCCAGCAGCCAAGCGTACACAGGGCCCAAGCAGTACTTC.